The clone carrying this T cell receptor (beta chain) was seen a handful of times. The CDR3 sequence is 15 residues long. Germline-derived CDR1 and CDR2 are LNHNV and YYDKDF (reference sequence). Between the trimmed V and J ends, which lost 0 bases and 5 bases, there was a span of 10 bases. Sequencing was performed with immunoSEQ multiplex PCR; in TCRdb, only in-frame clones are kept and a portion is missing. Of 4,000 or so clones detected, around 19% appear once; the ten largest clones hold around 23%. The sample belongs to a study of sequential checkpoint blockade in melanoma. Regarding treatment: randomized to nivolumab then ipilimumab (arm A) or the reverse (arm B).

The clonotype originates from a human patient with melanoma. Some clones in this sample may be carry-over from other donors' samples. The chain joins TRBV15 to TRBJ1-4; D may be TRBD1 (6 bases). The sequencing used tumor tissue (inferred from file names), collected from a patient given nivolumab and ipilimumab in sequence. Here the CDR3 DNA reads TGTGCCACCAGCAGAGACGGGGGGCCGAATGAAAAACTGTTTTTT. It codes for CATSRDGGPNEKLFF.